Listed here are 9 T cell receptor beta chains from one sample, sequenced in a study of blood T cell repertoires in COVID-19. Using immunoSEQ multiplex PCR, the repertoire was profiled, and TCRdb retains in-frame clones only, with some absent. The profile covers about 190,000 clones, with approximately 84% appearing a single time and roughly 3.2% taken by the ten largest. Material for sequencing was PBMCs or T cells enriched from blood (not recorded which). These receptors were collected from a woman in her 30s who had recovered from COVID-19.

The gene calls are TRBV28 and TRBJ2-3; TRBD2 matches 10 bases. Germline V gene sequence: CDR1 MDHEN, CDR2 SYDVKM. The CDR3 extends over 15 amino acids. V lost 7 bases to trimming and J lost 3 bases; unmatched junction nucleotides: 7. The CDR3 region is CASILAGVPTDTQYF. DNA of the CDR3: TGTGCCAGCATCCTAGCGGGAGTCCCAACAGATACGCAGTATTTT. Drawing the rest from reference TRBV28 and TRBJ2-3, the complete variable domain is DVKVTQSSRYLVKRTGEKVFLECVQDMDHENMFWYRQDPGLGLRLIYFSYDVKMKEKGDIPEGYSVSREKKERFSLILESASTNQTSMYLCASILAGVPTDTQYFGPGTRLTVL.

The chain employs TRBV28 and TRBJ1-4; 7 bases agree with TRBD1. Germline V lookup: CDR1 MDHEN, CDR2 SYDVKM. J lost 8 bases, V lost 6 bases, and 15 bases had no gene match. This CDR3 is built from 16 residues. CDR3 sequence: CASSQPSTGSREKLFF. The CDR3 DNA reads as TGTGCCAGCAGCCAACCCTCGACAGGGTCTCGGGAAAAACTGTTTTTT.

The CDR3 region is CASSPEIGGRPQHF. Here the CDR3 DNA reads TGTGCCAGCAGCCCTGAGATCGGGGGGCGGCCCCAGCATTTT. The rearrangement joins TRBV7-2 to TRBJ1-5; TRBD1 might be the D (6 bases). Per the germline V gene, CDR1 is SGHTA and CDR2 is FQGNSA. The CDR3 is 14 residues long. Trimming took 5 bases from V and 9 from J, leaving 17 bases between them.

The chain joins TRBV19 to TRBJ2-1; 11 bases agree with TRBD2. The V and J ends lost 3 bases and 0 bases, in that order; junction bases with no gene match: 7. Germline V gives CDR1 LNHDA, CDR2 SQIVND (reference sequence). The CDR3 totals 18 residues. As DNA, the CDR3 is TGTGCCAGTAGTATCGGGGGGACTAGCGGCTTCTCCTACAATGAGCAGTTCTTC. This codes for CASSIGGTSGFSYNEQFF.

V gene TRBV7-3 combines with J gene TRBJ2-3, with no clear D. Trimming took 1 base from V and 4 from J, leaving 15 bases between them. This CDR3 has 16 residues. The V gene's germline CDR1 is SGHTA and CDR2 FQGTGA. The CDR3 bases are TGTGCCAGCAGCTTAATCTCGAGCAGGAACGCAGATACGCAGTATTTT. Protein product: CASSLISSRNADTQYF.

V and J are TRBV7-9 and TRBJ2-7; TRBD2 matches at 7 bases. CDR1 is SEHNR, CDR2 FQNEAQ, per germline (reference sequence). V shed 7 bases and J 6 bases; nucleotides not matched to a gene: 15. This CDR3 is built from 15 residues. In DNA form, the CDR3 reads TGTGCCAGCATCCACCGGGGGGAGGAAAGGATCGAGCAGTACTTC. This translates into CASIHRGEERIEQYF.

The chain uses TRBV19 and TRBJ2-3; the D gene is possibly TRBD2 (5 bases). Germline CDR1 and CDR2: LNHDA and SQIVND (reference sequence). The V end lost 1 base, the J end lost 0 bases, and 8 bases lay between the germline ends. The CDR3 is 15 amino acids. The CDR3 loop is CASSIAGSSTDTQYF. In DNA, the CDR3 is TGTGCCAGTAGTATAGCGGGATCGAGCACAGATACGCAGTATTTT.

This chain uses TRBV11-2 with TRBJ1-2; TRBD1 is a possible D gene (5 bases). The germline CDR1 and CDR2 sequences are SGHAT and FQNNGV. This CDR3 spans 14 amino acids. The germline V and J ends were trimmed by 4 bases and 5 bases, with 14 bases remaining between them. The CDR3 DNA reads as TGTGCCAGCAGCTCCCGGGGGGGGAGGTATGGCTACACCTTC. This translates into CASSSRGGRYGYTF.

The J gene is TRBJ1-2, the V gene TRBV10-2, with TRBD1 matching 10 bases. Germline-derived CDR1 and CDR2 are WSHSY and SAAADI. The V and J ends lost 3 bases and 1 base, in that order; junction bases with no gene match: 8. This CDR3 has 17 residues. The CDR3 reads CASSDLIGQGVNYGYTF. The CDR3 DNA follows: TGCGCCAGCAGTGACCTAATAGGACAGGGGGTTAACTATGGCTACACCTTC.